The entry that follows covers one TCR beta chain sequence. This sample is drawn from a study of OX40 agonist ivuxolimab in advanced cancers. In the study overall: Treatment of patients was with ivuxolimab, an agonistic anti-OX40 (CD134) antibody. From about 20 to 80 years was the age range, with a mean of roughly 59 years, and nearly 85% were male.

The germline V and J ends were trimmed by 4 bases and 8 bases, with 17 bases remaining between them. Germline CDR1 reads GTSNPN; CDR2 reads SVGIG (reference sequence). The CDR3 sequence is 13 residues long. Sequencing was performed with immunoSEQ multiplex PCR; in TCRdb, only in-frame clones are kept and a portion is missing. The sample consists of about 60,000 clones, around 93% of them appearing once. The source of this sequence is an adult with an advanced solid tumor such as melanoma, head and neck, liver or kidney cancer. Sample: CD4+ or CD8+ T cells sorted from blood, taken in a trial of the OX40 agonist ivuxolimab. This chain links TRBV30 with TRBJ1-2; perhaps TRBD1 as D (5 bases). CDR3 nucleotide sequence: TGTGCCTGGAACCACAGGCCGGGGGAGGGCTACACCTTC. Protein sequence: CAWNHRPGEGYTF.